This TCR beta chain originates from a study of cytomegalovirus exposure and HLA in healthy donors. PCR was performed using 60 Vbeta and 13 Jbeta primers. Some clones are missing from TCRdb's copy, which holds only in-frame ones; the method was immunoSEQ multiplex PCR. The sample carries approximately 190,000 clones, 75% to 85% recorded once. The germline V gene encodes CDR1 KGHSH and CDR2 LQKENI. Trimming took 2 bases from V and 6 from J; bases not matched to a gene: 17. The CDR3 covers 19 residues. The TCR originated in a woman between 18 and 29 years old in good health and CMV-seronegative. What was sequenced was PBMCs. V usage is TRBV18 and J usage is TRBJ1-2; 11 nucleotides match TRBD1. The CDR3: CASSPTYSGQDRGLDGYTF. The CDR3 coding sequence is TGTGCCAGCTCACCAACGTATTCTGGCCAGGACAGGGGGCTAGATGGCTACACCTTC.